The rows below give T cell receptor beta chains drawn from one sample of a study of cytomegalovirus exposure and HLA in healthy donors. Some clones are missing from TCRdb's copy, which holds only in-frame ones; the method was immunoSEQ multiplex PCR. The repertoire consists of around 150,000 clones, with about 85% occurring once and the leading ten covering around 1.9%. The sequenced sample was PBMCs. These TCRs come from a man aged 18 to 30 in good health and CMV-seronegative. CDR3s include the opening cysteine and the closing phenylalanine or tryptophan. D genes are given only for firm matches. Only part of the rows carry a size: once, few, many, or a class if the clone is expanded.

TRBD1	.	TRBJ1-6	TRBV5-6	CASSLLGQGSSYNSPLHF	TGTGCCAGCAGCCTCCTTGGACAGGGGAGCTCCTATAATTCACCCCTCCACTTT
.	.	TRBJ1-5	TRBV27	CASSFQGANQPQHF	TGTGCCAGCAGTTTTCAGGGCGCCAATCAGCCCCAGCATTTT
TRBD1	.	TRBJ2-7	TRBV4-2	CASSQSGQAPYEQYF	TGTGCCAGCAGCCAATCCGGACAGGCCCCCTACGAGCAGTACTTC
TRBD2	.	TRBJ2-3	TRBV9	CASRLAGGEVGQPDTQYF	TGTGCCAGCCGACTAGCGGGAGGGGAGGTGGGTCAGCCAGATACGCAGTATTTT
.	.	TRBJ2-7	TRBV9	CASSEGGTPYEQYF	TGTGCCAGCAGCGAGGGGGGGACACCCTACGAGCAGTACTTC
.	.	TRBJ1-2	TRBV7-8	CASSLVPPGPLVRNYGYTF	TGTGCCAGCAGCTTAGTTCCCCCAGGTCCATTGGTTCGTAACTATGGCTACACCTTC
TRBD1	.	TRBJ2-5	TRBV5-1	CASSPGQGISQETQYF	TGCGCCAGCAGCCCCGGACAGGGGATATCCCAAGAGACCCAGTACTTC
.	.	TRBJ2-5	TRBV30	CAWSDDSPRTQYF	TGTGCCTGGAGTGACGACAGCCCTCGGACCCAGTACTTC
.	once	TRBJ2-5	TRBV30	CAWSRVGRETQYF	TGTGCCTGGAGTCGGGTGGGGAGGGAGACCCAGTACTTC
.	.	TRBJ2-5	TRBV9	CASSSHQGGEETQYF	TGTGCCAGCAGCTCCCATCAGGGGGGCGAAGAGACCCAGTACTTC
.	.	TRBJ2-7	TRBV5-1	CASSLAAGAIYEQYF	TGCGCCAGCAGCTTGGCCGCAGGGGCGATTTACGAGCAGTACTTC